This TCR beta chain was retrieved from a study of cytomegalovirus exposure and HLA in healthy donors. The germline V gene has CDR1 LNHNV and CDR2 YYDKDF (reference sequence). This CDR3 is built from 15 residues. Trimming removed 5 bases from V and 7 bases from J, with 20 bases in between. Primers: 60 Vbeta forward and 13 Jbeta reverse. Assay used: immunoSEQ multiplex PCR; TCRdb lists only in-frame clones, some missing. The sample carries about 120,000 clones, about four fifths recorded once. Details on this clone: Its antigen is as yet unknown.

Whole-study results and caveats: Earlier findings revealed that most TCR beta V segments proved productive either about 87% or about 30% of the time. Later on, analysis showed that most CMV-associated TCR beta chains appeared to be HLA-restricted. When analyzed later, a missense DCLRE1C variant was found to be linked to TCR beta V- and J-gene trimming.

The clonotype originates from a man aged 30 to 39 in good health and CMV-seropositive. The chain links TRBV15 to TRBJ2-5; D possibly corresponds to TRBD2 (6 bases). The source material was PBMCs. The CDR3 spells CATSPGNVAEGTQYF. The CDR3 DNA reads as TGTGCCACCAGCCCCGGGAACGTAGCGGAGGGGACCCAGTACTTC.